This TCR beta chain was sequenced in a study of graft-versus-host responses after intestinal transplantation. At the level of the study: Transplantation in recipients was multivisceral, liver-intestinal, or isolated intestinal.

Plating of around 200,000 CFSE-labeled responder cells was done together with around 200,000 irradiated, violet-dye-labeled stimulator cells. Libraries were prepared by immunoSEQ multiplex PCR; TCRdb keeps only in-frame clonotypes and omits some of them. The table has about 10,000 clones, roughly 34% seen once; the top ten hold about 13%. This clone was seen more than once but under ten times. Germline-derived CDR1 and CDR2 are SGDLS and YYNGEE. The CDR3 is 15 amino acids. Trimming cost V 4 bases and J 0 bases, with 13 bases left between them. This TCR was recovered from a human patient who received an intestinal transplant. The specimen was alloreactive CD8+ T cells from a mixed lymphocyte reaction culture, collected before intestinal transplant. The subset is: CFSE-low proliferating T cells sorted from approximately 6-day pre-transplant mixed lymphocyte reaction (GvH or HvG direction). The chain is built from TRBV9 and TRBJ1-1; a possible D gene is TRBD1 (5 bases). CDR3 sequence: CASSMTEYMNTEAFF. The CDR3 DNA is TGTGCCAGCAGCATGACAGAATACATGAACACTGAAGCTTTCTTT.